The T cell receptor beta chain described here comes from a study of beta chain features in type 1 diabetes. At the level of the study: Cells sorted and examined across all samples totaled around 110,000,000. Overall study results and limits: Type 1 diabetes patients had moderately but significantly shorter TCRB CDR3s in all four CD4+ subsets. VDJ junctions from type 1 diabetes patients carried fewer insertions and larger deletions.

The CDR3 sequence is 13 residues long. The ends were cut back, 2 bases at V and 0 bases at J, with 5 bases in the middle. Looked up from germline, CDR1 is SGDLS and CDR2 is YYNGEE. This clone was seen a few times. Its antigen is not identified. All of the isolated RNA was reverse transcribed, so expressed TCRB transcripts were sequenced. Clones were sequenced by immunoSEQ multiplex PCR, and TCRdb holds only the in-frame ones, with some missing. The table includes about 330,000 clones, approximately 10% detected once. This receptor was obtained from a woman under 40 in good health. The sequenced material came from naive CD4+ T cells from blood. V usage is TRBV9 and J usage is TRBJ1-1; no clear D. The CDR3 spells CASSVLMNTEAFF. DNA of the CDR3: TGTGCCAGCAGCGTGCTAATGAACACTGAAGCTTTCTTT.